The 25 T cell receptor beta chains below come from one sample, sequenced in a study of control samples from healthy donors and cancer patients. Some clones are missing from TCRdb's copy, which holds only in-frame ones; the method was immunoSEQ multiplex PCR. This sample has some 14,000 clones, with approximately 75% found just once. Sequences were obtained from formalin-fixed, paraffin-embedded tissue. The source of these receptors is a female donor with lung cancer.

The chain couples TRBV2 to TRBJ2-7, with TRBD1 as a possible D gene (5 bases). The CDR3 covers 15 residues. V gave up 3 bases and J gave up 2 bases, with 14 bases separating them. The germline V gene encodes CDR1 SNHLY and CDR2 FYNNEI. The chain's CDR3 is CASSEWSRQTYEQYF. DNA for the CDR3: TGTGCCAGCAGTGAGTGGTCGAGACAGACCTACGAGCAGTACTTC.

About this clone itself: The DNA is left out, because the CDR3 cannot be placed on it with certainty; the CDR3 is given as TCRdb lists it. V gene TRBV4-3 combines with J gene TRBJ2-2. The CDR3 is 18 amino acids long, termini counted. CDR1 is LGHNA and CDR2 is YSLEER in the germline V gene. CDR3 sequence: CASSQEYIRGLRAGELFF.

This chain uses TRBV4-3 with TRBJ1-1; TRBD1 agrees at 11 bases. V shed 4 bases, J shed 2 bases, and the junction held 9 bases outside the gene matches. Germline loops: CDR1 LGHNA, CDR2 YSLEER. The CDR3 contains 17 residues. The DNA of the CDR3 is TGCGCCAGCAGCCGAGATATGGGGACAGGGGGAAACACTGAAGCTTTCTTT. Translation: CASSRDMGTGGNTEAFF.

The table lists this clone with a count of one. The chain is built from TRBV6-6 and TRBJ2-2; D remains unclear. The V and J ends lost 5 bases and 1 base respectively, with 11 bases between them. The CDR3 has 15 residues. Per germline, CDR1 MNHNY and CDR2 SVGAGI (reference sequence). CDR3: CASSPHRGNTGELFF. CDR3 DNA sequence: TGTGCCAGCAGTCCCCACCGCGGGAACACCGGGGAGCTGTTTTTT.

The rearrangement uses TRBV27 and TRBJ2-1; perhaps TRBD2 as D (5 bases). V was cut by 5 bases and J by 10 bases, with 9 bases left in between. The CDR3 runs to 11 residues. Germline V CDR1 and CDR2: MNHEY, SMNVEV (reference sequence). CDR3 sequence (DNA): TGTGCCAGCAGTCCTCAGCGGGAGCAGTTCTTC. The encoded protein is CASSPQREQFF.

This CDR3 is CASSNDETQETQYF. CDR3 in DNA: TGTGCCAGTAGTAATGATGAGACACAAGAGACCCAGTACTTC. The chain couples TRBV19 to TRBJ2-5; D remains ambiguous. V lost 4 bases and J 2 bases, leaving 11 bases between the germline ends. Germline values: CDR1 LNHDA, CDR2 SQIVND (reference sequence). The CDR3 consists of 14 residues.

This clone was detected only a few times. The chain recombines TRBV29-1 with TRBJ2-7, with 10 bases matching TRBD1. The CDR3 runs 13 residues. V shed 7 bases, J shed 2 bases, and the junction held 5 bases outside the gene matches. Germline values: CDR1 SQVTM, CDR2 ANQGSEA. For the CDR3, the DNA is TGCAGCGCGGGACAGGGGACGACCTACGAGCAGTACTTC. This translates into CSAGQGTTYEQYF.

The chain employs TRBV6-5 and TRBJ2-1, with D perhaps assigned TRBD1 or TRBD2 (6 bases each). CDR1 is MNHEY and CDR2 is SVGAGI in the germline V gene. V was trimmed by 5 bases and J by 4 bases, leaving 15 bases between them. CDR3 length: 15 amino acids. The CDR3 spells CASSQSGAVYNEQFF. In DNA form, the CDR3 reads TGTGCCAGCAGTCAATCGGGGGCGGTTTACAATGAGCAGTTCTTC.

The chain employs TRBV7-9 and TRBJ1-2; D unresolved. This CDR3 region has 14 residues. The germline V gene has CDR1 SEHNR and CDR2 FQNEAQ (reference sequence). Trimming shortened V by 5 bases and J by 8 bases, and 18 bases separated the two germline ends. The CDR3 sequence is CASSPPFGGKGYTF. DNA of the CDR3: TGTGCCAGCAGCCCACCCTTCGGCGGGAAGGGCTACACCTTC. The full variable domain, with the rest looked up from reference TRBV7-9 and TRBJ1-2, is DTGVSQNPRHKITKRGQNVTFRCDPISEHNRLYWYRQTLGQGPEFLTYFQNEAQLEKSRLLSDRFSAERPKGSFSTLEIQRTEQGDSAMYLCASSPPFGGKGYTFGSGTRLTVV.

This rearrangement joins TRBV21-1 to TRBJ2-1. TRBV21-1 is reported as a pseudogene. This CDR3 has 16 residues. CDR3 nucleotide sequence: TGTGCCAGCAGCAAACAAAGGGACCGCTCCTACAATGAGCAGTTCTTC. Translated, it gives CASSKQRDRSYNEQFF.

The chain recombines TRBV14 with TRBJ2-5, with 8 nucleotides matching TRBD2. The CDR3 is 15 residues long. V was pared by 0 bases and J by 1 base, with 1 base of the junction left unmatched. The germline V gene has CDR1 SGHDN and CDR2 FVKESK. This CDR3 reads CASSQDRGGQETQYF. Written as DNA, the CDR3 is TGTGCCAGCAGCCAAGATCGGGGGGGCCAAGAGACCCAGTACTTC.

This clone has a handful of counts. This chain joins TRBV11-2 and TRBJ2-1; a weak D match, TRBD2 (5 bases). This CDR3 is built from 13 residues. Germline lookup yields CDR1 SGHAT and CDR2 FQNNGV. The V end lost 0 bases, the J end lost 13 bases, and 13 bases lay between the germline ends. CDR3: CASSLDGILPQFF. CDR3 coding DNA: TGTGCCAGCAGCTTAGACGGGATACTTCCCCAGTTCTTC.

The V call is TRBV7-3, the J call TRBJ1-5; TRBD1 matches 10 bases. Losses at the gene ends were 2 bases for V and 8 bases for J; bases not matched to a gene: 9. The length of the CDR3 is 16 residues. Germline CDR1 reads SGHTA; CDR2 reads FQGTGA. In nucleotides, the CDR3 is TGTGCCAGCAGCTTAGGGACAGGGGCAAGAGGAGAGCCCCAGCATTTT. Translated, it gives CASSLGTGARGEPQHF.

CDR3 loop: CATSDPTGMEQFF. CDR3 bases: TGTGCCACCAGTGATCCCACAGGGATGGAGCAGTTCTTC. V gene TRBV24-1 combines with J gene TRBJ2-1; possibly TRBD1 for D (6 bases). CDR3 length equals 13 residues. The V gene lost 3 bases and the J gene lost 10 bases, with 12 bases spanning the gap. Germline lookup yields CDR1 KGHDR and CDR2 SFDVKD.

The genes are TRBV5-1 and TRBJ1-1; tentative D call: TRBD1 (6 bases). The CDR3 is 13 residues long. Deletions cut 3 bases from V and 1 base from J, with 7 bases between. Germline V lookup: CDR1 SGHRS, CDR2 YFSETQ. This CDR3 is CASSSTGNTEAFF. CDR3 bases: TGCGCCAGCAGCTCGACAGGGAACACTGAAGCTTTCTTT.

This chain joins TRBV7-2 and TRBJ2-7; 9 positions match TRBD2. Per the germline V gene, CDR1 is SGHTA and CDR2 is FQGNSA. This CDR3 is 14 amino acids long. The junction had 10 bases not matched to a gene; V was cut back by 6 bases and J by 7 bases. The CDR3 DNA is TGTGCCAGCAGTGCTAGCGGGATGAGGGGAGAGCAGTACTTC. It specifies CASSASGMRGEQYF.

The CDR3 reads CASSAPGQGQDGYTF. CDR3 in DNA: TGTGCCAGCAGCGCCCCTGGACAGGGGCAGGATGGCTACACCTTC. The chain employs TRBV6-5 and TRBJ1-2; TRBD1 matches 9 bases. Trimming took 6 bases from V and 6 from J; bases not matched to a gene: 11. CDR3 length: 15 amino acids. CDR1 MNHEY and CDR2 SVGAGI come from the germline V gene.

A note on this clone: Compared with germline, one end of the junction differs, possibly owing to a read error. The chain combines TRBV30 with TRBJ2-2; perhaps TRBD2 as D (6 bases). The CDR3 has 12 amino acids. Germline loops: CDR1 GTSNPN, CDR2 SVGIG (reference sequence). The CDR3 reads CVWRGEVGELFF. The CDR3 nucleotides are TGTGTCTGGAGGGGCGAGGTGGGGGAGCTGTTTTTT. The full variable domain, its missing parts supplied by reference TRBV30 and TRBJ2-2, is SQTIHQWPATLVQPVGSPLSLECTVEGTSNPNLYWYRQAAGRGLQLLFYSVGIGQISSEVPQNLSASRPQDRQFILSSKKLLLSDSGFYLCVWRGEVGELFFGEGSRLTVL.

The rearrangement links TRBV27 to TRBJ2-7, with a tentative D call TRBD1 (6 bases). V lost 6 bases to trimming and J lost 3 bases, with 15 bases between them. CDR3 size: 14 residues. Germline CDR1 MNHEY, CDR2 SMNVEV (reference sequence). The DNA of the CDR3 is TGTGCCAGCAGGCGCCTAGGACAGAGCTACGAGCAGTACTTC. Its translation is CASRRLGQSYEQYF.

The chain has TRBV18 and TRBJ1-2; the D gene is possibly TRBD1 (5 bases). Germline loops: CDR1 KGHSH, CDR2 LQKENI. The CDR3 loop spans 13 amino acids. V gave up 1 base and J gave up 6 bases, with 9 bases separating them. The CDR3 spells CASSPRGDHGYTF. Written as DNA, the CDR3 is TGTGCCAGCTCACCACGGGGGGATCATGGCTACACCTTC.

The chain is built from TRBV7-8 and TRBJ2-7; a weak D match, TRBD1 (7 bases). The V gene's germline CDR1 is SGHVS and CDR2 FQNEAQ. The CDR3 consists of 16 residues. The V end lost 0 bases, the J end lost 0 bases, and 12 bases lay between the germline ends. This CDR3 is CASSLAPGGNSYEQYF. DNA for the CDR3: TGTGCCAGCAGCTTAGCGCCAGGGGGGAACTCCTACGAGCAGTACTTC. Full variable domain (remainder filled in from reference TRBV7-8 and TRBJ2-7): GAGVSQSPRYKVAKRGQDVALRCDPISGHVSLFWYQQALGQGPEFLTYFQNEAQLDKSGLPSDRFFAERPEGSVSTLKIQRTQQEDSAVYLCASSLAPGGNSYEQYFGPGTRLTVT.

In DNA form, the CDR3 reads TGTGCCAGCAGCCATAGACTAGACGCCCCCGGGGAGCTGTTTTTT. Amino acids: CASSHRLDAPGELFF. This chain links TRBV14 with TRBJ2-2, with a weak D call TRBD2 (6 bases). Per germline, CDR1 SGHDN and CDR2 FVKESK. V was clipped by 3 bases and J by 6 bases, with 14 bases between them. The CDR3 runs to 15 residues.

This sequence joins TRBV30 and TRBJ2-1, with a tentative D call TRBD2 (5 bases). The CDR3 totals 16 residues. CDR1 GTSNPN and CDR2 SVGIG come from the germline V gene (reference sequence). V dropped 2 bases and J dropped 10 bases, with 24 bases sitting between them. The CDR3 reads CAWSSGSSPGVSEQFF. The CDR3 DNA follows: TGTGCCTGGAGTTCGGGGTCTAGCCCCGGGGTGTCCGAGCAGTTCTTC.

The chain joins TRBV7-8 to TRBJ1-1; D is undetermined. The V gene lost 1 base and the J gene lost 3 bases, with 18 bases spanning the gap. Germline V CDR1 and CDR2: SGHVS, FQNEAQ. The CDR3 contains 17 residues. CDR3 DNA sequence: TGTGCCAGCAGCTTAGGGTCCGGACGGCGGTTCTACACTGAAGCTTTCTTT. Translating it yields CASSLGSGRRFYTEAFF.

V usage is TRBV20-1 and J usage is TRBJ2-5, with D hard to call. CDR1 DFQATT and CDR2 SNEGSKA come from the germline V gene (reference sequence). The CDR3 loop spans 11 amino acids. Trimming cost V 1 base and J 4 bases, with 4 bases left between them. The CDR3 DNA sequence: TGCAGTGCTAGAGTCTCAGAGACCCAGTACTTC. The encoded protein is CSARVSETQYF.